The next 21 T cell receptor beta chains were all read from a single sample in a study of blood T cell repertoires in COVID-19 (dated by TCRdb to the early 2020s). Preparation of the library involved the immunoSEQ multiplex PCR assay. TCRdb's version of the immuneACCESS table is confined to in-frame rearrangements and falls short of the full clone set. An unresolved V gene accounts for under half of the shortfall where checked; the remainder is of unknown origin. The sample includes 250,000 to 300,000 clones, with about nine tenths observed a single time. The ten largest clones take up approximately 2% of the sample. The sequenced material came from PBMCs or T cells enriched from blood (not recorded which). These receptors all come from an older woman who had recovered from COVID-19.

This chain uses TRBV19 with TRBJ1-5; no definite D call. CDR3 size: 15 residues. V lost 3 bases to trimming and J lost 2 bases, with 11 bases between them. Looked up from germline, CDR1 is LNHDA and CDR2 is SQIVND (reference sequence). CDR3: CASSIRDRGNQPQHF. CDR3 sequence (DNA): TGTGCCAGTAGTATCCGGGATCGGGGCAATCAGCCCCAGCATTTT.

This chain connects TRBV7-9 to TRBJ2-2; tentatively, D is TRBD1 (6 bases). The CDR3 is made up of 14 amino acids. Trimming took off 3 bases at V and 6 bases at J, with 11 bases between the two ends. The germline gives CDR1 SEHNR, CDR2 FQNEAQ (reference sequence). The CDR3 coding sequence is TGTGCCAGCAGCTTTGGGACACCCGCCGGGGAGCTGTTTTTT. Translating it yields CASSFGTPAGELFF. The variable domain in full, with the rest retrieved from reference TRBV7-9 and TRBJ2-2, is DTGVSQNPRHKITKRGQNVTFRCDPISEHNRLYWYRQTLGQGPEFLTYFQNEAQLEKSRLLSDRFSAERPKGSFSTLEIQRTEQGDSAMYLCASSFGTPAGELFFGEGSRLTVL.

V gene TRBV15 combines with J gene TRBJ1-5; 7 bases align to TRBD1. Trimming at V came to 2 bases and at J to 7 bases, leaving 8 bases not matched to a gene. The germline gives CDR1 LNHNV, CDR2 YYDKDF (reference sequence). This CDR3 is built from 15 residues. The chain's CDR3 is CATSRRQGLGQPQHF. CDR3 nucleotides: TGTGCCACCAGCAGACGACAGGGATTGGGACAGCCCCAGCATTTT.

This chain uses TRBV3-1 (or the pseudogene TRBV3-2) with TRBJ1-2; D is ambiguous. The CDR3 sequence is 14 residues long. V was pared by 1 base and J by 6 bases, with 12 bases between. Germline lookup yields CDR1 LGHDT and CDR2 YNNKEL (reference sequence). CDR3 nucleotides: TGTGCCAGCAGCCAAGTCGTACACACGAATGGCTACACCTTC. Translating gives CASSQVVHTNGYTF.

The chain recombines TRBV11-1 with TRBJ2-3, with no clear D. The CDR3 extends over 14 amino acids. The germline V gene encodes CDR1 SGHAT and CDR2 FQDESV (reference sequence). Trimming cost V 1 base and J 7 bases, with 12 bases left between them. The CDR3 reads CASSLVAPIYTQYF. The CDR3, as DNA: TGTGCCAGCAGCTTAGTGGCCCCAATTTATACGCAGTATTTT.

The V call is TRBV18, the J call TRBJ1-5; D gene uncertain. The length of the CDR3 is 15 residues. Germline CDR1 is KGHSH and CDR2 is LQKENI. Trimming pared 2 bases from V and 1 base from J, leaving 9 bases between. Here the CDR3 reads CASSPGLISNQPQHF. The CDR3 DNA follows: TGTGCCAGCTCACCAGGACTCATAAGCAATCAGCCCCAGCATTTT.

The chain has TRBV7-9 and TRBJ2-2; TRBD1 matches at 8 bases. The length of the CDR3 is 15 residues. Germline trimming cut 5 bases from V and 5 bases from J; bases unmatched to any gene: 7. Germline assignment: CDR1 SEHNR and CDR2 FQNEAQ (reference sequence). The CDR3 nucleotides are TGTGCCAGCAGCCGGGCAGGGGGCATAACCGGGGAGCTGTTTTTT. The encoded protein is CASSRAGGITGELFF.

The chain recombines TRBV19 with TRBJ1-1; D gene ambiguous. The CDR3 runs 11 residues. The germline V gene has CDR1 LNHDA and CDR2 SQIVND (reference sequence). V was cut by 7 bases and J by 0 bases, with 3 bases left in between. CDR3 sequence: CASTLNTEAFF. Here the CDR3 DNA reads TGTGCCAGTACATTGAACACTGAAGCTTTCTTT. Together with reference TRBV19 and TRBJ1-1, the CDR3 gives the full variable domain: DGGITQSPKYLFRKEGQNVTLSCEQNLNHDAMYWYRQDPGQGLRLIYYSQIVNDFQKGDIAEGYSVSREKKESFPLTVTSAQKNPTAFYLCASTLNTEAFFGQGTRLTVV.

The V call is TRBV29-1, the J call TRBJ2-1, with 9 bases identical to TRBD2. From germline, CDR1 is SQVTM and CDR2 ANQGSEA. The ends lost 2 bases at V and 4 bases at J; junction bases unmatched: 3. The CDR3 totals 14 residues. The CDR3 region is CSVEPSGVYNEQFF. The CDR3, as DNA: TGCAGCGTTGAACCTAGCGGGGTTTACAATGAGCAGTTCTTC.

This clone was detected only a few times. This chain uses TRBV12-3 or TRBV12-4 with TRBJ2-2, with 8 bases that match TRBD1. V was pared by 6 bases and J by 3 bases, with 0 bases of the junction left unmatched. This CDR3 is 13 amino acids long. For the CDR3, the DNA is TGTGCCAGCAGACAGGGGGACACCGGGGAGCTGTTTTTT. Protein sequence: CASRQGDTGELFF.

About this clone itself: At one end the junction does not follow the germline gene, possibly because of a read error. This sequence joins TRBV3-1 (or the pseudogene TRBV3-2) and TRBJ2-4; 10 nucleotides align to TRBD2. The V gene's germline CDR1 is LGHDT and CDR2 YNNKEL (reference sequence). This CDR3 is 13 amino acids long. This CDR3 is CASSPSTSGTIHF. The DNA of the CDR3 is TGTGCCAGCAGCCCCAGTACTAGCGGGACAATACACTTC.

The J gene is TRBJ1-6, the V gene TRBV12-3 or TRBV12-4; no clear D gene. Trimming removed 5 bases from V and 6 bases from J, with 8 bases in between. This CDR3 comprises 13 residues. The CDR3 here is CASSIHPNSPLHF. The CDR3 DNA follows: TGTGCCAGCAGTATCCATCCTAATTCACCCCTCCACTTT.

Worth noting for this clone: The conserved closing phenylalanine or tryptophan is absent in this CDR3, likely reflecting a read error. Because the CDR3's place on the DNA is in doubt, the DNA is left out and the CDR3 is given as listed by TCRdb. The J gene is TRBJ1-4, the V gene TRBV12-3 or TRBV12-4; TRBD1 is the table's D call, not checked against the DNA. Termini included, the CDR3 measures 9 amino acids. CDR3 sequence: CASTSGTGY.

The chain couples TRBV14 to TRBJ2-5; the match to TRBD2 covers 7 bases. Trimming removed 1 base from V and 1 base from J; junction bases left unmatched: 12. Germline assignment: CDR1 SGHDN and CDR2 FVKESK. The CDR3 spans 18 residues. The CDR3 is CASSQAAARGDTQETQYF. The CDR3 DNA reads TGTGCCAGCAGCCAAGCCGCTGCCCGGGGGGATACCCAAGAGACCCAGTACTTC.

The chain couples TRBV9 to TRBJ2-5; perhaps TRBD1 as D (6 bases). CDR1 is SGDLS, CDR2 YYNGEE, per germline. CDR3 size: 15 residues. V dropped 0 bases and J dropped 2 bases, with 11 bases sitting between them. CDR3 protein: CASSVGGDRQETQYF. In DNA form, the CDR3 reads TGTGCCAGCAGCGTAGGGGGAGACAGGCAAGAGACCCAGTACTTC. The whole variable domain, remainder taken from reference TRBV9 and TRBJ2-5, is DSGVTQTPKHLITATGQRVTLRCSPRSGDLSVYWYQQSLDQGLQFLIQYYNGEERAKGNILERFSAQQFPDLHSELNLSSLELGDSALYFCASSVGGDRQETQYFGPGTRLLVL.

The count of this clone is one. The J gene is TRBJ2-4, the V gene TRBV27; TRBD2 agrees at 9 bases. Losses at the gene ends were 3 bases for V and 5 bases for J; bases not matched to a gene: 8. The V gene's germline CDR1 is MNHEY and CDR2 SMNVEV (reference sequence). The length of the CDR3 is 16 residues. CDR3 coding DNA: TGTGCCAGCAGTTTTCAAGCGGGAGGTCCCCAAAACATTCAGTACTTC. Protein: CASSFQAGGPQNIQYF.

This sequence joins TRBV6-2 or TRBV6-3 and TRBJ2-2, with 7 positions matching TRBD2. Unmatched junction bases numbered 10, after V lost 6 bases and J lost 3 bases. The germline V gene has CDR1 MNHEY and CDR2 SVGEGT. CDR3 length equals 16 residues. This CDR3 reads CASSPKREVDTGELFF. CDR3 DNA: TGTGCCAGCAGCCCTAAGCGGGAAGTCGACACCGGGGAGCTGTTTTTT.

CDR3 sequence: CASSSGGYFNSPLHF. Here the CDR3 DNA reads TGTGCCAGCAGTTCAGGGGGTTATTTTAATTCACCCCTCCACTTT. This chain connects TRBV28 to TRBJ1-6, with 7 bases that match TRBD1. Germline CDR1 MDHEN, CDR2 SYDVKM. Germline trimming cut 4 bases from V and 6 bases from J; bases unmatched to any gene: 6. CDR3 length equals 15 residues.

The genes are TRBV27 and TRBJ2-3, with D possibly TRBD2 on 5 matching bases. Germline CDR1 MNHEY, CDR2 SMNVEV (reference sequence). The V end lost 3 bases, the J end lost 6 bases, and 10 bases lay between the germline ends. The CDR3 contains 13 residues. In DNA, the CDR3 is TGTGCCAGCAGTTTGGAGGCCGGCGATACGCAGTATTTT. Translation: CASSLEAGDTQYF.

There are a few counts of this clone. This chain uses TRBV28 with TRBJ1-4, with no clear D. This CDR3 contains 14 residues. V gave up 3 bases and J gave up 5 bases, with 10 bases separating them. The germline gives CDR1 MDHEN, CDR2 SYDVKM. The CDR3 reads CASSLPQSNEKLFF. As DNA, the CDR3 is TGTGCCAGCAGTTTGCCCCAGTCCAATGAAAAACTGTTTTTT.

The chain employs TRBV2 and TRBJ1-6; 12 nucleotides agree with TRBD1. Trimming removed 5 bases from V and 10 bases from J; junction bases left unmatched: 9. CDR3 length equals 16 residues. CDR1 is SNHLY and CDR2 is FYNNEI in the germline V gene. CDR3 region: CASSWDRGRLDSPLHF. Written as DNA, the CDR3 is TGTGCCAGCAGTTGGGACAGGGGGCGCCTAGACTCACCCCTCCACTTT.